The 2 T cell receptor beta chains listed next were all sequenced from one sample in a study of identifying expanded T cells in peripheral blood (dated by TCRdb to the late 2010s). The library came from the immunoSEQ multiplex PCR assay. The table comes from immuneACCESS by way of TCRdb, which keeps in-frame sequences with V and J called. Part of the clones is missing from these tables; in studies checked, under half for an unresolved V gene and the rest for unknown reasons. This sample is represented by around 70,000 clones; 90% of them were singletons. The ten largest clones capture 3% to 3.5% of the sample. Source material: blood. Receptors originate from a person aged 18 to 70 in good health.

The J gene is TRBJ1-5, the V gene TRBV28, with 7 bases identical to TRBD1. The CDR3 runs 17 residues. Germline V gene data show CDR1 as MDHEN and CDR2 as SYDVKM. The V gene end was trimmed by 6 bases and the J gene end by 4 bases; junction bases not matched to a gene: 15. CDR3 nucleotide sequence: TGTGCCAGCAGAAAACGACAGGGAAGGGACCCAAATCAGCCCCAGCATTTT. Translation: CASRKRQGRDPNQPQHF. Based on the CDR3 plus reference TRBV28 and TRBJ1-5, the full variable domain is DVKVTQSSRYLVKRTGEKVFLECVQDMDHENMFWYRQDPGLGLRLIYFSYDVKMKEKGDIPEGYSVSREKKERFSLILESASTNQTSMYLCASRKRQGRDPNQPQHFGDGTRLSIL.

The chain uses TRBV7-2 and TRBJ2-7, with 9 bases matching TRBD1. The V gene end was trimmed by 1 base and the J gene end by 1 base; junction bases not matched to a gene: 5. The CDR3 contains 16 residues. Per the germline V gene, CDR1 is SGHTA and CDR2 is FQGNSA. CDR3 in DNA: TGTGCCAGCAGCTTAGGGACCGGGACAGGGTCCTACGAGCAGTACTTC. Protein product: CASSLGTGTGSYEQYF.